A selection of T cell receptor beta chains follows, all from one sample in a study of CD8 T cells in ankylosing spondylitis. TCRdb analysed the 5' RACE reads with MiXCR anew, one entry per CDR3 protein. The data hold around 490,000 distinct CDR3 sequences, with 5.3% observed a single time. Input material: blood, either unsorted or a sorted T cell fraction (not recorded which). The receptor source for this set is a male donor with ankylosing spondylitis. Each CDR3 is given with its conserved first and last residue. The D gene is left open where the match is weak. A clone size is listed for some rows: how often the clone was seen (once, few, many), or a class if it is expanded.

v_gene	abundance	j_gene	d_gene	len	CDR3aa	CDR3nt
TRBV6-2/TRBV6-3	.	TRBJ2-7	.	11	CASKGVSEQYF	TGTGCCAGCAAGGGGGTCTCCGAGCAGTACTTC
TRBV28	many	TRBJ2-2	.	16	CASSPWTGTMGGELFF	TGTGCCAGCAGTCCCTGGACAGGGACTATGGGCGGGGAGCTGTTTTTT
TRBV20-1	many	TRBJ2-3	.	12	CSARTAVDTQYF	TGCAGTGCTAGGACCGCGGTGGATACGCAGTATTTT
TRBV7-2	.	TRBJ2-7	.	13	CASSSWPGGEQYF	TGTGCCAGCAGCTCTTGGCCTGGTGGGGAGCAGTACTTC
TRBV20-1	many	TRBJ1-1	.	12	CSASSGYTEAFF	TGCAGTGCTAGTTCAGGATACACTGAAGCTTTCTTT
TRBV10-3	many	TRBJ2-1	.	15	CAISPDRNSYNEQFF	TGTGCCATCAGTCCAGACAGAAACTCCTACAATGAGCAGTTCTTC
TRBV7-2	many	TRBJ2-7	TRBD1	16	CASSLVGQGGPYEQYF	TGTGCCAGCAGCTTAGTCGGACAGGGTGGTCCCTACGAGCAGTACTTC
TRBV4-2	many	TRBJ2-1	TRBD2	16	CASSRTSGAPYNEQFF	TGTGCCAGCAGCCGTACTAGCGGGGCCCCCTACAATGAGCAGTTCTTC
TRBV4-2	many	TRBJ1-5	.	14	CASSQGGGSQPQHF	TGTGCCAGCAGCCAAGGAGGGGGAAGTCAGCCCCAGCATTTT
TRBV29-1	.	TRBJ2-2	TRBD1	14	CSGSGTGRSGELFF	TGCAGCGGCTCGGGGACAGGGAGGTCCGGGGAGCTGTTTTTT
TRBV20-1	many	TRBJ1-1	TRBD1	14	CSARSGTVNTEAFF	TGCAGTGCTAGATCCGGGACAGTGAACACTGAAGCTTTCTTT
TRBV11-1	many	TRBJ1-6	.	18	CASSWNREGMATRSPLHF	TGTGCCAGCAGCTGGAACCGGGAGGGAATGGCAACGCGGTCACCCCTCCACTTT
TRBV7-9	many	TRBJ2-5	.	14	CASTQGGGGETQYF	TGTGCCAGCACCCAGGGGGGAGGAGGAGAGACCCAGTACTTC
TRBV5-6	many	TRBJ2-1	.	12	CASSFSANEQFF	TGTGCCAGCAGCTTTAGCGCGAATGAGCAGTTCTTC
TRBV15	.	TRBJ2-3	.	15	CATSFLASTTDTQYF	TGTGCCACCAGCTTTCTAGCGAGTACCACAGATACGCAGTATTTT
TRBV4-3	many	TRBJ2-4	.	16	CASSPRVGLAKNIQYF	TGCGCCAGCAGCCCCCGGGTTGGGTTAGCCAAAAACATTCAGTACTTC
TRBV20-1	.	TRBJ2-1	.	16	CSARRHAYGDYNEQFF	TGCAGTGCTAGACGCCACGCTTATGGGGACTACAATGAGCAGTTCTTC
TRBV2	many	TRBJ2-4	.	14	CASSEVYRKNIQYF	TGTGCCAGCAGTGAAGTCTACAGGAAAAACATTCAGTACTTC
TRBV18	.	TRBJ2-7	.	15	CASSPPGGWSYEQYF	TGTGCCAGCTCACCACCTGGGGGTTGGTCCTACGAGCAGTACTTC
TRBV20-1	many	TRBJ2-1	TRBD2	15	CSARLAGGPRNEQFF	TGCAGTGCTAGACTAGCGGGAGGGCCTCGGAATGAGCAGTTCTTC
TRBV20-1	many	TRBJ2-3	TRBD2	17	CSARDPLTSGDTDTQYF	TGCAGTGCTAGAGATCCCTTGACTAGCGGGGACACAGATACGCAGTATTTT
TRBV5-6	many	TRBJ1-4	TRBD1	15	CASSSWTGMNEKLFF	TGTGCCAGCAGCTCCTGGACAGGGATGAATGAAAAACTGTTTTTT
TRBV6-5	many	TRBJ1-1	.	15	CASSFPGRNNTEAFF	TGTGCCAGCAGTTTCCCGGGACGGAACAACACTGAAGCTTTCTTT
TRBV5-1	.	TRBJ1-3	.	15	CASSLFGLSGNTIYF	TGCGCCAGCAGCCTCTTCGGTCTCTCTGGAAACACCATATATTTT
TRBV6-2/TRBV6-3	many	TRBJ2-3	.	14	CASREEYAGDTQYF	TGTGCCAGCAGGGAAGAATACGCGGGAGATACGCAGTATTTT
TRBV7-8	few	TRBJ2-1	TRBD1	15	CASRPRTGFPGEQFF	TGTGCCAGCAGACCCAGGACAGGGTTTCCTGGTGAGCAGTTCTTC
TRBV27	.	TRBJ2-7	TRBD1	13	CASSPQGAVEQYF	TGTGCCAGCAGTCCGCAGGGGGCCGTCGAGCAGTACTTC
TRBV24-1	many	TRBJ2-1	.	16	CATSGPYWKVGNEQFF	TGTGCCACCAGTGGCCCCTACTGGAAGGTGGGCAATGAGCAGTTCTTC
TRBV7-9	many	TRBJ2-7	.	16	CASSLSRGILSYEQYF	TGTGCCAGCAGCTTATCACGCGGGATTCTATCCTACGAGCAGTACTTC
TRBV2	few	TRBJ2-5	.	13	CASRRGREETQYF	TGTGCCAGCAGGAGGGGTCGCGAAGAGACCCAGTACTTC
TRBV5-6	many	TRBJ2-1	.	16	CASSLDVRGYYNEQFF	TGTGCCAGCAGCTTGGACGTCAGGGGTTACTACAATGAGCAGTTCTTC